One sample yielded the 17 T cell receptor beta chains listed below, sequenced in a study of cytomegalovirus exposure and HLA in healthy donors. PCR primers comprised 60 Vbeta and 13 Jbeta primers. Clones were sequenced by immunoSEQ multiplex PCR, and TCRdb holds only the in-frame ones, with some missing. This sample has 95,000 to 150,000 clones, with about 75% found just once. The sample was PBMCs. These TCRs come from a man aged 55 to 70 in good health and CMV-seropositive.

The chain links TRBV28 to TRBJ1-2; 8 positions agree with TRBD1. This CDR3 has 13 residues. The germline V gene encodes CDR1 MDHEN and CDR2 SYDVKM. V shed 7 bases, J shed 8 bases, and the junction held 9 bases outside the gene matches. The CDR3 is CASTPGDRPGYTF. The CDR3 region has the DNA TGTGCCAGCACCCCGGGGGACAGGCCGGGCTACACCTTC.

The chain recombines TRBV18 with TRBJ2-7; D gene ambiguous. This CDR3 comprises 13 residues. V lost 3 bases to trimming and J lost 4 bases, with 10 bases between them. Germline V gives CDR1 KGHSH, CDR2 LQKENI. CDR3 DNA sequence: TGTGCCAGCTCACCGGCCCACCTTTACGAGCAGTACTTC. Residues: CASSPAHLYEQYF.

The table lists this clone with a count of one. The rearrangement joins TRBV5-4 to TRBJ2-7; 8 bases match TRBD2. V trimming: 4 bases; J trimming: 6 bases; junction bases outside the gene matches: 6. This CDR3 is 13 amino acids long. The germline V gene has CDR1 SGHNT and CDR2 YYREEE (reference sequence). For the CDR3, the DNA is TGTGCCAGCAGCCCCGGGACTAGTTCCGAGCAGTACTTC. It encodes CASSPGTSSEQYF. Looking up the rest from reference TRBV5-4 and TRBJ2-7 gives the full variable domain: ETGVTQSPTHLIKTRGQQVTLRCSSQSGHNTVSWYQQALGQGPQFIFQYYREEENGRGNFPPRFSGLQFPNYSSELNVNALELDDSALYLCASSPGTSSEQYFGPGTRLTVT.

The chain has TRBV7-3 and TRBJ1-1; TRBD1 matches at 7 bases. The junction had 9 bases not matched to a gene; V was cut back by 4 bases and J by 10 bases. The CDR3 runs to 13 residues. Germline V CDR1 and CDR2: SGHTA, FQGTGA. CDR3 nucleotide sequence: TGTGCCAGCAGCTCTCAAGGGGGCGCCGGAGCTTTCTTT. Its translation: CASSSQGGAGAFF. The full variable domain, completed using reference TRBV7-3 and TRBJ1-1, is GAGVSQTPSNKVTEKGKYVELRCDPISGHTALYWYRQSLGQGPEFLIYFQGTGAADDSGLPNDRFFAVRPEGSVSTLKIQRTERGDSAVYLCASSSQGGAGAFFGQGTRLTVV.

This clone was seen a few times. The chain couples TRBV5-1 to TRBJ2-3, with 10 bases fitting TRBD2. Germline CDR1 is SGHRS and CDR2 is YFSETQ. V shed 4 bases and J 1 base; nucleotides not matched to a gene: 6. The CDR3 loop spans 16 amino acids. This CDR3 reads CASSDLAGGRTDTQYF. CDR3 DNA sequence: TGCGCCAGCAGCGACTTAGCGGGGGGTCGCACAGATACGCAGTATTTT.

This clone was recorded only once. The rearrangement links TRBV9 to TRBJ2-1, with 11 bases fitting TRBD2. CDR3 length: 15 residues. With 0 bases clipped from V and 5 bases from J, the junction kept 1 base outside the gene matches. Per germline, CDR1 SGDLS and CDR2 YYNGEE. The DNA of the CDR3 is TGTGCCAGCAGCGTAGTAGCGGGGGGGGACAATGAGCAGTTCTTC. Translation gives CASSVVAGGDNEQFF.

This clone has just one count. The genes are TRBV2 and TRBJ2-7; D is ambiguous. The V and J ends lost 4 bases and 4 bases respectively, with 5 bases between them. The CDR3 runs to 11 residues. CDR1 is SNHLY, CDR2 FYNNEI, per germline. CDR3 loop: CASSGVYEQYF. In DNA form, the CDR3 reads TGTGCCAGCAGTGGCGTATACGAGCAGTACTTC.

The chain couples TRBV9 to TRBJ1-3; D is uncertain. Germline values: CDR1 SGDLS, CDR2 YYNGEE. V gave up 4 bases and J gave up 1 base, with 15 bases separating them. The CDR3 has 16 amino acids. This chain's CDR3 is CASSPSFGGSGNTIYF. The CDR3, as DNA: TGTGCCAGCAGCCCCTCATTCGGAGGGTCTGGAAACACCATATATTTT.

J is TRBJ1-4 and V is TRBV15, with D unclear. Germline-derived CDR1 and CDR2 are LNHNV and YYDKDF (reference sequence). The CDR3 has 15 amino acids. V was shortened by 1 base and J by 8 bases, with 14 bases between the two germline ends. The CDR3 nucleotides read TGTGCCACCAGCAGAGGCGGGCGTCTTGAGGAAAAACTGTTTTTT. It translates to CATSRGGRLEEKLFF.

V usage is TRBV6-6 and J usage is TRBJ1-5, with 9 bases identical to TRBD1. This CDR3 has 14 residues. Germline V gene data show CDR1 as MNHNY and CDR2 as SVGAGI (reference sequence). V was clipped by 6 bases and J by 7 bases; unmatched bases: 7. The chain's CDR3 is CASSRGQGVQPQHF. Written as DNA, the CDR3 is TGTGCCAGCAGCCGGGGACAGGGTGTACAGCCCCAGCATTTT.

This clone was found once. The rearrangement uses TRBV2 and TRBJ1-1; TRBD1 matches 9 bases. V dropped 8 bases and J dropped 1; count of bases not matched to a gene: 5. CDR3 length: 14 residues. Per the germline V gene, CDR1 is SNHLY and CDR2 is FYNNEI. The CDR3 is CASLQGAGNTEAFF. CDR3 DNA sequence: TGTGCCAGCCTACAGGGGGCGGGGAACACTGAAGCTTTCTTT.

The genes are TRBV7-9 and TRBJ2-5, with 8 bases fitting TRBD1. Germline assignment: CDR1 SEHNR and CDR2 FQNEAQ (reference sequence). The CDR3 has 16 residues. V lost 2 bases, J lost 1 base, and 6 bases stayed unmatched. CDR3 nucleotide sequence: TGTGCCAGCAGCTTAAGAGGGGACAGGCCCCAAGAGACCCAGTACTTC. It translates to CASSLRGDRPQETQYF. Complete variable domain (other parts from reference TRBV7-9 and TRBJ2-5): DTGVSQNPRHKITKRGQNVTFRCDPISEHNRLYWYRQTLGQGPEFLTYFQNEAQLEKSRLLSDRFSAERPKGSFSTLEIQRTEQGDSAMYLCASSLRGDRPQETQYFGPGTRLLVL.

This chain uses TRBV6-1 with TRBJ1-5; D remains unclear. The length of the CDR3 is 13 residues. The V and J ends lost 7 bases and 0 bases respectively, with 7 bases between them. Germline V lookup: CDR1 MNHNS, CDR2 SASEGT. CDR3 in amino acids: CASNPHSNQPQHF. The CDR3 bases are TGTGCCAGCAATCCACATAGCAATCAGCCCCAGCATTTT.

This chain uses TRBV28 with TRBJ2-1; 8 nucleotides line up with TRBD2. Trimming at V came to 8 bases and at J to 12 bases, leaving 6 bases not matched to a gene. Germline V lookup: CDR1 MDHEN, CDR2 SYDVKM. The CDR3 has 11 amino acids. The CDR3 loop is CASSLGGGQFF. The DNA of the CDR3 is TGTGCCAGCTCCCTCGGGGGGGGGCAGTTCTTC.

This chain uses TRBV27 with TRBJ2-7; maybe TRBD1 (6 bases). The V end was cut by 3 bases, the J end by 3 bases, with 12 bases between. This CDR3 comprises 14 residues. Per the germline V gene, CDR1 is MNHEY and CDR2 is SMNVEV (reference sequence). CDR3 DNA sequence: TGTGCCAGCAGTTTCACAGGGTTGGACTACGAGCAGTACTTC. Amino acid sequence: CASSFTGLDYEQYF.

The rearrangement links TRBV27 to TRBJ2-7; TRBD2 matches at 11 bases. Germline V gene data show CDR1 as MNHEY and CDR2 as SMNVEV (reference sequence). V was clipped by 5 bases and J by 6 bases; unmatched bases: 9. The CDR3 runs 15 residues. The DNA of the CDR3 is TGTGCCAGCAGTCCCTCCACTAGCGGGAGCACCGAGCAGTACTTC. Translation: CASSPSTSGSTEQYF.

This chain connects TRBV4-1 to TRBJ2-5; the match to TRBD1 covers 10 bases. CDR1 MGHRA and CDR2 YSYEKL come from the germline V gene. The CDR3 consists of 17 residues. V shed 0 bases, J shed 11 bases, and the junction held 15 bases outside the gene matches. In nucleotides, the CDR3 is TGCGCCAGCAGCCAAGATGTGACCGGGACAGGGGCGGGGGAGCAGTACTTC. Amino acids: CASSQDVTGTGAGEQYF.